This T cell receptor (beta chain) is drawn from a study of sequential checkpoint blockade in melanoma. At the level of the study: After nivolumab or ipilimumab alone, over 20 patients had week-13 rebiopsies. Whole-study results and caveats: Patients with week-13 increases in T-cell fraction and clonality benefited about 30 times more often. Mutational load did not correlate with tumor T-cell fraction or clonality.

Using immunoSEQ multiplex PCR, the repertoire was profiled, and TCRdb retains in-frame clones only, with some absent. The data hold over 5,500 clones, with about 25% observed a single time. Treatment denoted: randomized to nivolumab then ipilimumab (arm A) or the reverse (arm B). A remark on this clone: Its antigen remains unidentified.

The sequencing here drew on tumor tissue (inferred from file names), taken from a patient given nivolumab and ipilimumab in sequence. The sequence was collected from a human donor with melanoma.

CDR3 residues: CASSSGTVYQETQYF. Here the CDR3 DNA reads TGTGCCAGTAGTTCCGGGACAGTGTACCAAGAGACCCAGTACTTC. The chain uses TRBV19 and TRBJ2-5; 7 nucleotides align to TRBD1. CDR3 length: 15 residues. Germline CDR1 reads LNHDA; CDR2 reads SQIVND (reference sequence). The V gene end was trimmed by 5 bases and the J gene end by 0 bases; junction bases not matched to a gene: 6.